Each of the 25 T cell receptor beta chains below was sequenced from the same sample in a study of control samples from healthy donors and cancer patients. The table came from immunoSEQ multiplex PCR; TCRdb's copy has only in-frame clones and leaves some out. The sample yields roughly 39,000 clones, roughly 90% seen once. Input material: blood. These TCRs come from a woman in her forties or fifties in good health.

The DNA for the CDR3 is TGCGCCAGCAGCTCCGTGGGGGGCGGCTCTGGAAACACCATATATTTT. It encodes CASSSVGGGSGNTIYF. The chain combines TRBV5-1 with TRBJ1-3; TRBD1 might be the D (6 bases). Germline lookup yields CDR1 SGHRS and CDR2 YFSETQ. CDR3 size: 16 residues. The V end lost 3 bases, the J end lost 0 bases, and 13 bases lay between the germline ends.

The chain employs TRBV7-8 and TRBJ2-1; 12 bases fit TRBD2. With 5 bases clipped from V and 5 bases from J, the junction kept 4 bases outside the gene matches. The CDR3 spans 15 residues. Germline CDR1 and CDR2: SGHVS and FQNEAQ. The CDR3 loop is CASSRGLAGNNEQFF. The CDR3 DNA is TGTGCCAGCAGCCGAGGACTAGCGGGGAACAATGAGCAGTTCTTC.

The chain joins TRBV6-2 or TRBV6-3 to TRBJ1-2; no clear D. Per germline, CDR1 MNHEY and CDR2 SVGEGT. The CDR3 is 13 residues long. Trimming stripped 2 bases from V and 3 bases from J, with 7 bases between. As DNA, the CDR3 is TGTGCCAGCAGTTACCAAGGCTACTATGGCTACACCTTC. This sequence encodes CASSYQGYYGYTF.

This chain joins TRBV11-2 and TRBJ1-6; D uncertain. The germline V and J ends were trimmed by 0 bases and 7 bases, with 16 bases remaining between them. Per the germline V gene, CDR1 is SGHAT and CDR2 is FQNNGV. The CDR3 spans 17 residues. CDR3 DNA: TGTGCCAGCAGCTTAGATTGGAACACAGCAAACAATTCACCCCTCCACTTT. Its translation is CASSLDWNTANNSPLHF.

The chain has TRBV19 and TRBJ1-2; D gene uncertain. Germline CDR1 reads LNHDA; CDR2 reads SQIVND (reference sequence). V lost 1 base, J lost 2 bases, and 5 bases lay in between. The CDR3 has 13 residues. The CDR3 protein is CASSIGRNYGYTF. The CDR3, as DNA: TGTGCCAGTAGTATAGGACGGAACTATGGCTACACCTTC.

This clone was detected a few times. V usage is TRBV9 and J usage is TRBJ1-3; perhaps TRBD1 as D (5 bases). Germline CDR1 reads SGDLS; CDR2 reads YYNGEE. The length of the CDR3 is 15 residues. Trimming cost V 0 bases and J 4 bases, with 11 bases left between them. The CDR3 DNA reads as TGTGCCAGCAGCGTAGGTGGGACGGTGGGAAACACCATATATTTT. Protein: CASSVGGTVGNTIYF.

This rearrangement joins TRBV21-1 to TRBJ2-2; no DNA check was done on the table's D call, TRBD1. TRBV21-1 is flagged as a pseudogene. This CDR3 has 13 residues. The CDR3 DNA reads as TGTGCCAGCAGACAGTCGAACACCGGGGAGCTGTTTTTT. It specifies CASRQSNTGELFF.

This clone is a singleton in its sample. This rearrangement joins TRBV10-3 to TRBJ2-5; 11 bases align to TRBD1. From germline, CDR1 is ENHRY and CDR2 SYGVKD. This CDR3 region has 14 residues. Trimming removed 6 bases from V and 5 bases from J; junction bases left unmatched: 5. The CDR3 nucleotides read TGTGCCATCAGCGGGACAGGGGGGATCGAGACCCAGTACTTC. Protein: CAISGTGGIETQYF.

V usage is TRBV3-1 (or the pseudogene TRBV3-2) and J usage is TRBJ2-5; the D is unclear. V was clipped by 1 base and J by 7 bases, with 16 bases between them. CDR1 and CDR2 (germline): LGHDT, YNNKEL (reference sequence). This CDR3 is built from 15 residues. This chain's CDR3 is CASSQGPLMVGTQYF. For the CDR3, the DNA is TGTGCCAGCAGCCAAGGTCCCCTCATGGTCGGGACCCAGTACTTC.

This chain joins TRBV6-2 or TRBV6-3 and TRBJ2-1, with 7 bases fitting TRBD2. With V trimmed by 6 bases and J by 4 bases, 9 bases remained unmatched. The CDR3 sequence is 15 residues long. Germline loops: CDR1 MNHEY, CDR2 SVGEGT. The CDR3 spells CASSLLASGYNEQFF. The CDR3 DNA reads as TGTGCCAGCAGCCTTTTGGCTAGCGGATACAATGAGCAGTTCTTC.

This rearrangement joins TRBV13 to TRBJ2-5; 8 bases align to TRBD2. After removal of 1 base from V and 3 bases from J, the junction contained 10 bases not matched to a gene. The CDR3 totals 17 residues. The germline V gene encodes CDR1 PRHDT and CDR2 FYEKMQ (reference sequence). Here the CDR3 DNA reads TGTGCCAGCAGCTTAGCTACCGGGACTAGGTCTAAAGAGACCCAGTACTTC. Its protein product is CASSLATGTRSKETQYF.

The V gene is TRBV5-1, the J gene TRBJ1-2; D gene uncertain. Germline V gene lookup returns CDR1 SGHRS and CDR2 YFSETQ. The CDR3 spans 13 residues. Trimming cost V 2 bases and J 8 bases, with 13 bases left between them. The CDR3 coding sequence is TGCGCCAGCAGCTTCGGAGGATTTAGAGGCTACACCTTC. Translating it yields CASSFGGFRGYTF.

CDR3 residues: CASSTSGVRETQYF. The CDR3 nucleotides are TGTGCCAGCAGCACCTCAGGCGTCCGGGAGACCCAGTACTTC. V is TRBV7-2 and J is TRBJ2-5; the D is unclear. This CDR3 is built from 14 residues. Germline loops: CDR1 SGHTA, CDR2 FQGNSA. Trimming removed 5 bases at V and 5 bases at J, with 15 bases between.

The CDR3 protein is CASSLFTEAFF. The CDR3 DNA sequence: TGTGCCAGCAGCCTCTTCACTGAAGCTTTCTTT. V and J are TRBV12-3 or TRBV12-4 and TRBJ1-1; no reliable D call. Trimming stripped 6 bases from V and 4 bases from J, with 6 bases between. This CDR3 spans 11 amino acids.

The V gene is TRBV2, the J gene TRBJ1-2; 7 bases map to TRBD1. The CDR3 extends over 11 amino acids. Germline V lookup: CDR1 SNHLY, CDR2 FYNNEI. The junction had 1 base not matched to a gene; V was cut back by 9 bases and J by 3 bases. The CDR3 nucleotides are TGTGCCAGTACAGGGGACTATGGCTACACCTTC. It encodes CASTGDYGYTF.

The chain joins TRBV7-2 to TRBJ2-1; D tentatively fits TRBD1 or TRBD2 (5 bases each). The CDR3 has 14 amino acids. Deletions cut 5 bases from V and 5 bases from J, with 13 bases between. CDR1 and CDR2 (germline): SGHTA, FQGNSA. The DNA for the CDR3 is TGTGCCAGCAGCGTCCCCGGGACCGACAATGAGCAGTTCTTC. It encodes CASSVPGTDNEQFF.

The gene calls are TRBV2 and TRBJ1-1, with TRBD1 matching 9 bases. The CDR3 totals 15 residues. CDR1 and CDR2 from the germline V gene are SNHLY and FYNNEI. The V gene end was trimmed by 6 bases and the J gene end by 3 bases; junction bases not matched to a gene: 8. CDR3 loop: CASSGQGISYTEAFF. The CDR3 region has the DNA TGTGCCAGCAGCGGACAGGGGATTTCGTACACTGAAGCTTTCTTT.

This chain connects TRBV5-1 to TRBJ2-2; TRBD1 agrees at 12 bases. Germline CDR1 and CDR2: SGHRS and YFSETQ. The junction had 6 bases not matched to a gene; V was cut back by 0 bases and J by 0 bases. The CDR3 totals 19 residues. The CDR3 region has the DNA TGCGCCAGCAGCTTGGCCCGGGACAGGGGGCCCTCGAACACCGGGGAGCTGTTTTTT. Protein sequence: CASSLARDRGPSNTGELFF.

V and J are TRBV6-5 and TRBJ1-6, with 7 bases lining up with TRBD1. The CDR3 loop spans 14 amino acids. Germline loops: CDR1 MNHEY, CDR2 SVGAGI. Trimming removed 5 bases from V and 10 bases from J; junction bases left unmatched: 8. The CDR3 protein is CASSLAGTASPLHF. DNA for the CDR3: TGTGCCAGCAGTCTAGCCGGGACAGCATCACCCCTCCACTTT.

The chain couples TRBV7-9 to TRBJ2-3, with 11 bases that match TRBD2. V dropped 6 bases and J dropped 2; count of bases not matched to a gene: 10. Germline CDR1 SEHNR, CDR2 FQNEAQ (reference sequence). There are 17 residues in the CDR3. The CDR3 here is CASRPPATSGATDTQYF. CDR3 nucleotide sequence: TGTGCCAGCAGGCCCCCGGCGACTAGCGGGGCCACAGATACGCAGTATTTT. Together with reference TRBV7-9 and TRBJ2-3, the CDR3 gives the full variable domain: DTGVSQNPRHKITKRGQNVTFRCDPISEHNRLYWYRQTLGQGPEFLTYFQNEAQLEKSRLLSDRFSAERPKGSFSTLEIQRTEQGDSAMYLCASRPPATSGATDTQYFGPGTRLTVL.

This clone is a singleton in its sample. The gene calls are TRBV5-1 and TRBJ1-2; 7 bases agree with TRBD1. The V and J ends lost 5 bases and 8 bases, in that order; junction bases with no gene match: 12. This CDR3 comprises 14 residues. From germline, CDR1 is SGHRS and CDR2 YFSETQ. CDR3 loop: CASSTTGRLHGYTF. CDR3 in DNA: TGCGCCAGCAGTACGACAGGGAGGCTTCACGGCTACACCTTC.

The rearrangement links TRBV20-1 to TRBJ2-7, with D perhaps assigned TRBD1 or TRBD2 (5 bases each). The germline V gene encodes CDR1 DFQATT and CDR2 SNEGSKA (reference sequence). The CDR3 sequence is 11 residues long. V lost 3 bases and J 5 bases, leaving 8 bases between the germline ends. CDR3 nucleotides: TGCAGTGCTAGGGGGACCGACGAGCAGTACTTC. As protein: CSARGTDEQYF.

V and J are TRBV7-8 and TRBJ2-5; D gene ambiguous. CDR3 length: 13 residues. The V gene's germline CDR1 is SGHVS and CDR2 FQNEAQ. Trimming removed 3 bases from V and 1 base from J, with 6 bases in between. CDR3 loop: CASSLRIQETQYF. CDR3 DNA: TGTGCCAGCAGCTTGAGGATCCAAGAGACCCAGTACTTC.

The chain combines TRBV3-1 (or the pseudogene TRBV3-2) with TRBJ1-4; the D gene is possibly TRBD1 (5 bases). V was cut by 1 base and J by 6 bases, with 15 bases left in between. This CDR3 has 16 residues. The germline V gene has CDR1 LGHDT and CDR2 YNNKEL (reference sequence). The CDR3 nucleotides are TGTGCCAGCAGCCAAGCTAGGACATCCCGACATGAAAAACTGTTTTTT. Residues: CASSQARTSRHEKLFF.

The V gene is TRBV18, the J gene TRBJ2-3; 9 bases are a match to TRBD1. The germline gives CDR1 KGHSH, CDR2 LQKENI. The CDR3 consists of 14 residues. V gave up 8 bases and J gave up 2 bases; unmatched junction bases: 5. The CDR3, as DNA: TGTGCCAGCACCGACAGGGGGAACACAGATACGCAGTATTTT. As protein: CASTDRGNTDTQYF.